This note documents a single T cell receptor beta chain sequence. The cohort comprised adults aged about 18 to 90 years residing in approximately 22 US areas. Cohorts were based on clinical histories the participants reported. Cohort 3 recovered donors had two negative PCRs, clearance, or symptom resolution. TCRdb's copy holds only in-frame clones and misses some; the assay was immunoSEQ multiplex PCR. This repertoire shows more than 150,000 clones, roughly 82% found once; its top ten account for about 12%. This sample was included in a study of blood T cell repertoires in COVID-19. Looked up from germline, CDR1 is MDHEN and CDR2 is SYDVKM. Trimming at V came to 8 bases and at J to 0 bases, leaving 6 bases not matched to a gene. The CDR3 runs to 16 residues.

The sequence derives from a man aged 40-50 years who had recovered from COVID-19. The source material was PBMCs or T cells enriched from blood (not recorded which). This sequence joins TRBV28 and TRBJ1-6, with 8 bases identical to TRBD1. CDR3 DNA: TGTGCCAGCGGAACAGGGGGAAGCTCCTATAATTCACCCCTCCACTTT. It yields the protein CASGTGGSSYNSPLHF.